A single sample gave rise to the 18 T cell receptor beta chains below, sequenced in a study of T cell repertoires in aging, cancer and after chemotherapy. A mixed TRB-A/B primer pool amplified rearranged TRB by multiplex touch-down PCR. In TCRdb, the multiplex PCR reads were re-called with MiXCR into one record per CDR3 protein. Among over 1,500 distinct CDR3 sequences listed, about 30% were seen once. Amplification of TCR beta used genomic DNA extracted from peripheral blood. The sequenced material came from blood. The receptors derive from a human donor with a blood cancer. The donor label of this sample is uncertain.

A note on this clonotype: An end of the junction does not agree with germline; a read error may underlie this. The genes are TRBV7-2 and TRBJ2-7; D is tentatively TRBD1 or TRBD2 (6 bases each). The CDR3 runs to 15 residues. Germline CDR1 reads SGHTA; CDR2 reads FQGNSA. CDR3 region: CASSLAPGAIYEQYF. In DNA form, the CDR3 reads TGTGCCAGCAGCCTAGCTCCGGGGGCGATATACGAGCAGTACTTC. The full variable domain, rest sourced from reference TRBV7-2 and TRBJ2-7, is GAGVSQSPSNKVTEKGKDVELRCDPISGHTALYWYRQSLGQGLEFLIYFQGNSAPDKSGLPSDRFSAERTGGSVSTLTIQRTQQEDSAVYLCASSLAPGAIYEQYFGPGTRLTVT.

This clonotype occurred a few times. The chain carries TRBV19 and TRBJ2-7, with TRBD2 identical over 8 bases. The CDR3 covers 17 residues. V lost 0 bases and J lost 2; bases outside the gene matches: 9. Germline V gene lookup returns CDR1 LNHDA and CDR2 SQIVND (reference sequence). CDR3: CASSIDHTSGTPYEQYF. Written as DNA, the CDR3 is TGTGCCAGTAGTATAGATCACACTAGCGGAACCCCCTACGAGCAGTACTTC.

V is TRBV6-2 or TRBV6-3 and J is TRBJ2-7; unclear D gene. The CDR3 length is 11 residues. Trimming took off 4 bases at V and 5 bases at J, with 6 bases between the two ends. CDR1 and CDR2 (germline): MNHEY, SVGEGT. The DNA for the CDR3 is TGTGCCAGCAGTTCCGTCGACGAGCAGTACTTC. The encoded protein is CASSSVDEQYF.

By sample fraction, this clonotype is medium-sized. This sequence joins TRBV11-3 and TRBJ2-7, with D uncertain. Germline loops: CDR1 SGHNT, CDR2 YENEEA. CDR3 length equals 13 residues. The V end lost 6 bases, the J end lost 0 bases, and 9 bases lay between the germline ends. CDR3 sequence reads: CASSGRSSYEQYF. DNA for the CDR3: TGTGCCAGCAGTGGACGGTCCTCCTACGAGCAGTACTTC.

The chain joins TRBV12-3 or TRBV12-4 to TRBJ1-5, with TRBD1 identical over 10 bases. The CDR3 runs to 15 residues. V was clipped by 4 bases and J by 2 bases; unmatched bases: 2. DNA for the CDR3: TGTGCCAGCAGTTCCGGGACAGGGGGCAATCAGCCCCAGCATTTT. Protein: CASSSGTGGNQPQHF.

This clonotype counts as medium-sized (0.01 to 0.1%). This chain joins TRBV18 and TRBJ2-1; TRBD2 matches 7 bases. V lost 2 bases, J lost 4 bases, and 11 bases stayed unmatched. Germline V CDR1 and CDR2: KGHSH, LQKENI. CDR3 length: 17 amino acids. The CDR3 nucleotides read TGTGCCAGCTCACCAAGGGTTGTCGGGAGGACATACAATGAGCAGTTCTTC. Its protein product is CASSPRVVGRTYNEQFF.

This clonotype was observed a few times. The V gene is TRBV5-6, the J gene TRBJ2-5, with no clear D. Trimming left V 1 base short and J 0 bases short, with 4 bases between. From germline, CDR1 is SGHDT and CDR2 YYEEEE. This CDR3 contains 13 residues. CDR3 coding DNA: TGTGCCAGCAGCTTGACGGACCAAGAGACCCAGTACTTC. This encodes CASSLTDQETQYF.

The chain couples TRBV6-5 to TRBJ1-6; 7 bases are shared with TRBD1. The CDR3 spans 17 residues. V lost 0 bases and J lost 5; bases outside the gene matches: 7. Per the germline V gene, CDR1 is MNHEY and CDR2 is SVGAGI. The CDR3 nucleotides are TGTGCCAGCAGTTACTCGATATTCGGGACAGATAATTCACCCCTCCACTTT. Amino acid sequence: CASSYSIFGTDNSPLHF.

This rearrangement joins TRBV6-5 to TRBJ2-7; D possibly corresponds to TRBD2 (5 bases). Germline CDR1 reads MNHEY; CDR2 reads SVGAGI. V was cut by 4 bases and J by 7 bases, with 20 bases left in between. The CDR3 loop spans 15 amino acids. CDR3 DNA: TGTGCCAGCAGTTTACCCCCCCGCCCCAGAGGGGAGCAGTACTTC. Its protein is CASSLPPRPRGEQYF.

This clonotype was seen a few times. This chain links TRBV6-5 with TRBJ2-5, with 12 bases lining up with TRBD1. CDR1 is MNHEY and CDR2 is SVGAGI in the germline V gene. The CDR3 length is 16 residues. V was pared by 4 bases and J by 5 bases, with 8 bases of the junction left unmatched. CDR3 protein: CASSLAGQGAGETQYF. For the CDR3, the DNA is TGTGCCAGCAGTTTGGCGGGACAGGGGGCCGGGGAGACCCAGTACTTC.

The V and J genes are TRBV6-1 and TRBJ2-7; 10 bases are shared with TRBD2. V shed 7 bases and J 1 base; nucleotides not matched to a gene: 7. The CDR3 has 15 amino acids. From germline, CDR1 is MNHNS and CDR2 SASEGT. The CDR3 region is CASKASGSVSYEQYF. CDR3 DNA sequence: TGTGCCAGCAAGGCTAGCGGGAGCGTGTCCTACGAGCAGTACTTC.

This clonotype occurred a few times. The V gene is TRBV6-2 or TRBV6-3, the J gene TRBJ2-7; perhaps D is TRBD1 or TRBD2 (5 bases each). Germline values: CDR1 MNHEY, CDR2 SVGEGT. The CDR3 is 12 residues long. Trimming removed 8 bases at V and 2 bases at J, with 10 bases between. CDR3 in amino acids: CASGGPTYEQYF. CDR3 DNA: TGTGCCAGCGGGGGTCCCACCTACGAGCAGTACTTC.

This clonotype is labeled as medium-sized. The V call is TRBV11-3, the J call TRBJ2-3; possible D gene TRBD1, 6 bases. CDR3 size: 12 residues. The germline V gene has CDR1 SGHNT and CDR2 YENEEA. Trimming removed 0 bases from V and 9 bases from J, with 7 bases in between. The chain's CDR3 is CASSLERGTQYF. The CDR3, as DNA: TGTGCCAGCAGCTTAGAGAGGGGGACGCAGTATTTT.

The J gene is TRBJ1-5, the V gene TRBV5-6, with D possibly matching TRBD1 (5 bases). The germline V gene has CDR1 SGHDT and CDR2 YYEEEE. The CDR3 totals 15 residues. Trimming left V 1 base short and J 3 bases short, with 11 bases between. The CDR3 sequence is CASSLMGLDNQPQHF. CDR3 bases: TGTGCCAGCAGCTTGATGGGACTCGACAATCAGCCCCAGCATTTT.

By sample fraction, this clonotype is medium-sized (0.01 to 0.1%). V usage is TRBV12-3 or TRBV12-4 and J usage is TRBJ1-6, with D perhaps TRBD1 (5 bases). This CDR3 has 12 amino acids. The V and J ends lost 4 bases and 8 bases respectively, with 6 bases between them. DNA of the CDR3: TGTGCCAGCAGTTCAGGGTATTCACCCCTCCACTTT. Protein product: CASSSGYSPLHF.

This clonotype was seen only a few times. The chain is built from TRBV4-3 and TRBJ2-3; perhaps TRBD2 as D (6 bases). Trimming pared 3 bases from V and 2 bases from J, leaving 9 bases between. The CDR3 consists of 14 residues. Germline CDR1 is LGHNA and CDR2 is YSLEER. CDR3 loop: CASSHLAITDTQYF. DNA for the CDR3: TGCGCCAGCAGCCATCTAGCGATCACAGATACGCAGTATTTT.

V usage is TRBV20-1 and J usage is TRBJ2-7; D is possibly TRBD1 (6 bases). V was clipped by 0 bases and J by 4 bases, with 19 bases between them. CDR3 length: 16 amino acids. CDR1 DFQATT and CDR2 SNEGSKA come from the germline V gene (reference sequence). The CDR3 nucleotides read TGCAGTGCTAGAGACGCGATACGGACAGATCATTACGAGCAGTACTTC. Amino acids: CSARDAIRTDHYEQYF.

J is TRBJ1-5 and V is TRBV7-2, with 7 bases fitting TRBD1. V dropped 5 bases and J dropped 0; count of bases not matched to a gene: 7. This CDR3 contains 16 residues. CDR1 and CDR2 (germline): SGHTA, FQGNSA. DNA of the CDR3: TGTGCCAGCAGCGCCGGGACAGCTTATAGCAATCAGCCCCAGCATTTT. Translation gives CASSAGTAYSNQPQHF.